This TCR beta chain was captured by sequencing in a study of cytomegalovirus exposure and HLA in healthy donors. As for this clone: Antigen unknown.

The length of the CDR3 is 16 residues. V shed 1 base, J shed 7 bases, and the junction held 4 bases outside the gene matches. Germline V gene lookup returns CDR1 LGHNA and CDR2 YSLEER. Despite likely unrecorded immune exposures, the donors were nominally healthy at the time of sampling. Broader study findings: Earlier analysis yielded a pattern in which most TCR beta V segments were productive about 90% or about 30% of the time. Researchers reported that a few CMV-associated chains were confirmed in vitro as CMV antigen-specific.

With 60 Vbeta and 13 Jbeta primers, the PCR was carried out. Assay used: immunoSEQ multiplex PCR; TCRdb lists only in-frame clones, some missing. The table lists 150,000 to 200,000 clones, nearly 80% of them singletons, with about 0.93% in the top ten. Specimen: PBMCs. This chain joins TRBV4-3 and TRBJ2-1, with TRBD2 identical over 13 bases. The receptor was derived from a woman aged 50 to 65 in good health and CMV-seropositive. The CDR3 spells CASSQVPGLAGNEQFF. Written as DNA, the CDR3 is TGCGCCAGCAGCCAAGTTCCGGGACTAGCGGGGAATGAGCAGTTCTTC.